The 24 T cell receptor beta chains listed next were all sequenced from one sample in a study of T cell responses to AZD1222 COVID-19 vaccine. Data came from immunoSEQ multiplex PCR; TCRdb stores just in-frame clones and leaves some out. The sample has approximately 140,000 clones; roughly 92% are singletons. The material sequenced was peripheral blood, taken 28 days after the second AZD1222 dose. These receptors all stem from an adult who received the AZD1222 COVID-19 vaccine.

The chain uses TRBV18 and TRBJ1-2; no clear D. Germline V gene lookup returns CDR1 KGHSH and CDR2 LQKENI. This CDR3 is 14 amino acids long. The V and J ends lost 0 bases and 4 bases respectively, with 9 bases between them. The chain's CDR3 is CASSPPVGPYGYTF. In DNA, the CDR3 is TGTGCCAGCTCACCACCGGTCGGACCCTATGGCTACACCTTC.

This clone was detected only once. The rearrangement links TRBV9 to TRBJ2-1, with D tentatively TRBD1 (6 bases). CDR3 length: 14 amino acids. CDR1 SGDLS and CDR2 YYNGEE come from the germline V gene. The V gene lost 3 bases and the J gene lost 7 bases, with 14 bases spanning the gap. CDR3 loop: CASSARQEKNEQFF. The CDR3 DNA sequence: TGTGCCAGCAGCGCGAGACAGGAGAAAAATGAGCAGTTCTTC.

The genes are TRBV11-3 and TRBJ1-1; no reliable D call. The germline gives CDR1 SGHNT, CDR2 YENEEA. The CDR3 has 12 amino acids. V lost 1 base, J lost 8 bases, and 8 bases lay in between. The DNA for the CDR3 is TGTGCCAGCAGCTTAGGACGGAACGAAGCTTTCTTT. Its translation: CASSLGRNEAFF.

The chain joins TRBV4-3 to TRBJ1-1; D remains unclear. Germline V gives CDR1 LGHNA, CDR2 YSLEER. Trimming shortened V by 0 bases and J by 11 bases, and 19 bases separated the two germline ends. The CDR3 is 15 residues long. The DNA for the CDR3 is TGCGCCAGCAGCCAAGATCTAGGGATCCCCATAGGGGCTTTCTTT. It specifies CASSQDLGIPIGAFF.

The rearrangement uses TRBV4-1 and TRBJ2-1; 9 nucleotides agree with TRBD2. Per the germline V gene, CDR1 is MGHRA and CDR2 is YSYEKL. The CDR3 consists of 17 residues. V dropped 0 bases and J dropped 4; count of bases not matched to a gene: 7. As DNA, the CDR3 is TGCGCCAGCAGCCAAGATGCGACTAGCGGATATTACAATGAGCAGTTCTTC. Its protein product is CASSQDATSGYYNEQFF.

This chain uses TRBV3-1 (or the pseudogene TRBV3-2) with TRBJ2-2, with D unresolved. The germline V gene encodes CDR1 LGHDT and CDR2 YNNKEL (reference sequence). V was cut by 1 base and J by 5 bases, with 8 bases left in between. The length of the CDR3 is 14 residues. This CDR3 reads CASSQGEGTGELFF. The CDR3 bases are TGTGCCAGCAGCCAAGGAGAAGGGACCGGGGAGCTGTTTTTT.

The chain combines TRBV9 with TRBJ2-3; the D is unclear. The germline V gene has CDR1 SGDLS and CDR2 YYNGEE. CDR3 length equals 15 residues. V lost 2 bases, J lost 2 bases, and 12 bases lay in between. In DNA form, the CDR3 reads TGTGCCAGCAGCGTCGGAGTCATAAACACAGATACGCAGTATTTT. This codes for CASSVGVINTDTQYF.

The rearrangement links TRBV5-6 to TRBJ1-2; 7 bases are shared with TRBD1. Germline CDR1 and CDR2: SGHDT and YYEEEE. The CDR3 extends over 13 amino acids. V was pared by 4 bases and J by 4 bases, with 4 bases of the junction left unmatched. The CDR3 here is CASSRNRGYGYTF. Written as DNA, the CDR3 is TGTGCCAGCAGCCGTAACAGGGGCTATGGCTACACCTTC.

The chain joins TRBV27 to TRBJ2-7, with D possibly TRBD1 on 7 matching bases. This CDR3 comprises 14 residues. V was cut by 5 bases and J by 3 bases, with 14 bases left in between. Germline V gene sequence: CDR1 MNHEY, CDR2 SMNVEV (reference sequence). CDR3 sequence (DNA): TGTGCCAGCAGTCGTCGCGGGACAGACTACGAGCAGTACTTC. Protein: CASSRRGTDYEQYF.

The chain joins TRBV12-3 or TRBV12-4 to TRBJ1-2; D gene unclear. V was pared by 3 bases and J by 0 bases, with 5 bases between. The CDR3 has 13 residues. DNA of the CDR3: TGTGCCAGCAGTTTTCGTGCTAACTATGGCTACACCTTC. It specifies CASSFRANYGYTF.

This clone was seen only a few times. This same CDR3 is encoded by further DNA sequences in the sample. Written as DNA, the CDR3 is TGCAGCGTTGGGGACAGCCTCAATCAGCCCCAGCATTTT. Encoded protein: CSVGDSLNQPQHF. This sequence joins TRBV29-1 and TRBJ1-5; TRBD1 aligns across 7 bases. Trimming at V came to 4 bases and at J to 3 bases, leaving 3 bases not matched to a gene. The CDR3 runs 13 residues. CDR1 and CDR2 (germline): SQVTM, ANQGSEA.

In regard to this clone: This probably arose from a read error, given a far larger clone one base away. CDR3 coding DNA: TGTGCCAGCAGCCTGACAGAGAACACTGAAGCTTTCTTT. It translates to CASSLTENTEAFF. The chain employs TRBV2 and TRBJ1-1; TRBD1 might be the D (5 bases). This CDR3 contains 13 residues. Trimming took 6 bases from V and 1 from J, leaving 9 bases between them. Per germline, CDR1 SNHLY and CDR2 FYNNEI.

This CDR3 reads CASSLRDRLYEQYF. In nucleotides, the CDR3 is TGTGCCAGCAGTTTAAGGGACAGGCTATACGAGCAGTACTTC. This rearrangement joins TRBV28 to TRBJ2-7; TRBD1 agrees at 8 bases. In germline, CDR1 is MDHEN, CDR2 SYDVKM. Trimming at V came to 2 bases and at J to 4 bases, leaving 4 bases not matched to a gene. The CDR3 loop spans 14 amino acids.

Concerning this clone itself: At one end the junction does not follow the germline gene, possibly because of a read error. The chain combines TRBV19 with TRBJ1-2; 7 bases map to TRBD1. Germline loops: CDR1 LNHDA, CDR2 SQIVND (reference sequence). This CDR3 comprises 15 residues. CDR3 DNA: TGTGCCAGTAGTGCCCGGACAGGTTCTAACGATGGCTACACCTTC. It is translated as CASSARTGSNDGYTF.

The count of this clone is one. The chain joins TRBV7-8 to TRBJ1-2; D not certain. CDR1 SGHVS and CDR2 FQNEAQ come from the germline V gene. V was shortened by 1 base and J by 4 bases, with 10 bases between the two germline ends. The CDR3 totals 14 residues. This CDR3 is CASSLGREIYGYTF. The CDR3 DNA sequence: TGTGCCAGCAGCTTAGGACGGGAAATCTATGGCTACACCTTC.

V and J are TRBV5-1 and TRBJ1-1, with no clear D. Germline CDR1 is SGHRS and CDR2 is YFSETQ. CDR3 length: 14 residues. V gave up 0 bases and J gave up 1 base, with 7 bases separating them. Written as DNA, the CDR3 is TGCGCCAGCAGCTTGGACGCGGCGAACACTGAAGCTTTCTTT. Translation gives CASSLDAANTEAFF. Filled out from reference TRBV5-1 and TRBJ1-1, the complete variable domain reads KAGVTQTPRYLIKTRGQQVTLSCSPISGHRSVSWYQQTPGQGLQFLFEYFSETQRNKGNFPGRFSGRQFSNSRSEMNVSTLELGDSALYLCASSLDAANTEAFFGQGTRLTVV.

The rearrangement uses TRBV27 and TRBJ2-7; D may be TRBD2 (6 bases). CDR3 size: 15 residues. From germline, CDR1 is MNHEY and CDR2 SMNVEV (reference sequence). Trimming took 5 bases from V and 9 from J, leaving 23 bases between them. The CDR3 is CASSPQTSASLGQYF. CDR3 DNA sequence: TGTGCCAGCAGTCCGCAGACTAGTGCAAGTTTAGGGCAGTACTTC.

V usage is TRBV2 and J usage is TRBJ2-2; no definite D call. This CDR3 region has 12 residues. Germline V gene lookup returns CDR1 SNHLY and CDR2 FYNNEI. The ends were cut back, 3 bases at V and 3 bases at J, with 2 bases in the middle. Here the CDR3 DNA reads TGTGCCAGCAGTGAGGACACCGGGGAGCTGTTTTTT. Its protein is CASSEDTGELFF.

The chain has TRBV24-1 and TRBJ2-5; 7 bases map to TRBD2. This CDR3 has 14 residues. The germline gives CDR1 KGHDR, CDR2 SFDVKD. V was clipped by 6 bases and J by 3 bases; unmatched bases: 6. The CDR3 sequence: CATSPRGGEETQYF. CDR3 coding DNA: TGTGCCACCAGTCCACGGGGAGGGGAAGAGACCCAGTACTTC.

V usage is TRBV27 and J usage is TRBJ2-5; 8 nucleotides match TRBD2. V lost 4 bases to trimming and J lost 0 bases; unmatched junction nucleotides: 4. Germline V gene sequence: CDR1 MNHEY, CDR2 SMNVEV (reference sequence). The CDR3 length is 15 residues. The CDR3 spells CASSSGGRYQETQYF. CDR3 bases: TGTGCCAGCAGTTCAGGCGGGAGGTACCAAGAGACCCAGTACTTC.

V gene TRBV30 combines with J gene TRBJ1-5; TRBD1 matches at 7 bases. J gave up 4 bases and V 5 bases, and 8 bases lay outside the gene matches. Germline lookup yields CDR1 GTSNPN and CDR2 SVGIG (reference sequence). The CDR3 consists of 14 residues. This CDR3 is CAWSEGQPNQPQHF. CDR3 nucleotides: TGTGCCTGGTCGGAGGGACAGCCTAATCAGCCCCAGCATTTT.

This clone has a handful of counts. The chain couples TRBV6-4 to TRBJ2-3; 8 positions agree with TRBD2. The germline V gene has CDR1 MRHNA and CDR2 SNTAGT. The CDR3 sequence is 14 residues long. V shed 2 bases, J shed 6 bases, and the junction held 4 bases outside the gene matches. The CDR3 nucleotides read TGTGCCAGCAGTGACGGCGGGGGGAGTGATACGCAGTATTTT. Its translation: CASSDGGGSDTQYF.

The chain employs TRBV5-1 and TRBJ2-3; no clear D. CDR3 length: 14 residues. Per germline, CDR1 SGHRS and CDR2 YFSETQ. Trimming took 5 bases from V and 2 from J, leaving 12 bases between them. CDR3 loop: CASRSGLNTDTQYF. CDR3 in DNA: TGCGCCAGCAGATCCGGGTTAAACACAGATACGCAGTATTTT.

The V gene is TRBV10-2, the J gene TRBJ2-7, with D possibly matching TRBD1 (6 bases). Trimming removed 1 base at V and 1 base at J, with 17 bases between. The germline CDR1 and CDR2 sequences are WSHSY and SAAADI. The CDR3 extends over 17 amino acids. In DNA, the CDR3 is TGCGCCAGCAGTGAGTATGGGAACAGGGAGACGTCCTACGAGCAGTACTTC. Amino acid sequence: CASSEYGNRETSYEQYF.